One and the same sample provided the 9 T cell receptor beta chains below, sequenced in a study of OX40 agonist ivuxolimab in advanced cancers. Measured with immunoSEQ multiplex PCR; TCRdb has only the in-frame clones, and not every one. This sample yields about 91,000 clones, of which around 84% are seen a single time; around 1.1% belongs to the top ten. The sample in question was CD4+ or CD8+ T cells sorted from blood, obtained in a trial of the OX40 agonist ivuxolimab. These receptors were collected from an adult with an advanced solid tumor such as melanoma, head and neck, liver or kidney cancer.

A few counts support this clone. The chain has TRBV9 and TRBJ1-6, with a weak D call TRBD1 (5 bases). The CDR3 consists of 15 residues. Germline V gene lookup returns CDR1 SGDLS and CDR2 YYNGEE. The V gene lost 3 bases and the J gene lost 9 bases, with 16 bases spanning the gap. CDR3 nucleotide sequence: TGTGCCAGCAGCGGAACGGGTGGGGGAGGTTCACCCCTCCACTTT. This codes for CASSGTGGGGSPLHF.

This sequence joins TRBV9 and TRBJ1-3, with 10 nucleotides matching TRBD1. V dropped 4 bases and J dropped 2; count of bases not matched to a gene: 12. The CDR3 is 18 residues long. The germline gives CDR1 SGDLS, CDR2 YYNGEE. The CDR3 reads CASSPPGTGAATGNTIYF. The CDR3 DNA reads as TGTGCCAGCAGCCCTCCTGGGACAGGGGCCGCCACTGGAAACACCATATATTTT.

The CDR3 is CASSLDRGRKTQYF. CDR3 DNA sequence: TGTGCCAGCAGCTTAGACAGGGGGAGGAAGACCCAGTACTTC. J is TRBJ2-5 and V is TRBV7-2, with 8 bases that match TRBD1. V trimming: 1 base; J trimming: 6 bases; junction bases outside the gene matches: 4. Germline CDR1 is SGHTA and CDR2 is FQGNSA. The CDR3 consists of 14 residues.

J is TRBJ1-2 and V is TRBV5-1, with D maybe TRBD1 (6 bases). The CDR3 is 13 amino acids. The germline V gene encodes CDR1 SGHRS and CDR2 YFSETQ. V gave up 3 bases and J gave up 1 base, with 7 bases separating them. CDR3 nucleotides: TGCGCCAGCAGCTCGGACAGTAACTATGGCTACACCTTC. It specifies CASSSDSNYGYTF.

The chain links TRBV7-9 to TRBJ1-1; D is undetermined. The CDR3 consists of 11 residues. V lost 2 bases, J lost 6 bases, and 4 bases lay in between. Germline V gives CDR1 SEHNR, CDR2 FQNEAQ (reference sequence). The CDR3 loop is CASSLSPEAFF. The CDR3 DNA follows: TGTGCCAGCAGCTTAAGCCCTGAAGCTTTCTTT. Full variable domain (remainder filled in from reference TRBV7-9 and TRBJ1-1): DTGVSQNPRHKITKRGQNVTFRCDPISEHNRLYWYRQTLGQGPEFLTYFQNEAQLEKSRLLSDRFSAERPKGSFSTLEIQRTEQGDSAMYLCASSLSPEAFFGQGTRLTVV.

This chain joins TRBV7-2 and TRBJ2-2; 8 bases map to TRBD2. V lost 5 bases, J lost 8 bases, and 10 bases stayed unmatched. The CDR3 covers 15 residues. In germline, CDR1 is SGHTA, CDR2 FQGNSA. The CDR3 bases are TGTGCCAGCAGCCCCACCGTGGTAGCGGGGGGGGAGCTGTTTTTT. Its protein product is CASSPTVVAGGELFF.

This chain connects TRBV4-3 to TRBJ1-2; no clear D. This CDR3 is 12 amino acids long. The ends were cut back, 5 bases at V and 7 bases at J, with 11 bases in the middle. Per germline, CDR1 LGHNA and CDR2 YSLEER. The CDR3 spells CASSYARGGYTF. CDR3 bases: TGCGCCAGCAGCTACGCCCGGGGTGGCTACACCTTC.

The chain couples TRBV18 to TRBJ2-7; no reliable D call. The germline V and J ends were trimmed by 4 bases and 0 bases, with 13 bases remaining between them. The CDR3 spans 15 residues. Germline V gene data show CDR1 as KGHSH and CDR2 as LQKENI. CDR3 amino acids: CASSQLRTGSYEQYF. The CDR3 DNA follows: TGTGCCAGCTCACAGTTGAGGACGGGCTCCTACGAGCAGTACTTC.

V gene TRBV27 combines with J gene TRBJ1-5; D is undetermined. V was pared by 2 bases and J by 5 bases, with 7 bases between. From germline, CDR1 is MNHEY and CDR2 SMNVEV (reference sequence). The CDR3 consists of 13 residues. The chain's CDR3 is CASSLGPDQPQHF. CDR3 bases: TGTGCCAGCAGTTTAGGACCAGATCAGCCCCAGCATTTT.